Each of the 8 T cell receptor beta chains below was sequenced from the same sample in a study of control samples from healthy donors and cancer patients. Profiling relied on immunoSEQ multiplex PCR, and the TCRdb table lists in-frame clones only, not all of them. The sample includes some 120,000 clones, about 92% of them seen just once. The specimen was PBMCs. These receptors were collected from a man aged 45-65 years with head and neck cancer.

The CDR3 coding sequence is TGTGCCAGCAGTGAACGTCCGGGGGCCGACGGGGAGCTGTTTTTT. It encodes CASSERPGADGELFF. The chain couples TRBV25-1 to TRBJ2-2; D possibly matches TRBD1 or TRBD2 (6 bases each). With 2 bases removed from V and 7 bases from J, the gap between germline ends came to 14 bases. This CDR3 is built from 15 residues. Germline CDR1 MGHDK, CDR2 SYGVNS.

This clone was recorded once. The chain couples TRBV21-1 to TRBJ1-5. TRBV21-1 is reported as a pseudogene. This CDR3 has 13 residues. The CDR3 is CASRGKRHQPQHF. The DNA for the CDR3 is TGTGCCAGCAGGGGGAAAAGGCATCAGCCCCAGCATTTT.

V is TRBV28 and J is TRBJ2-1; 10 positions match TRBD2. CDR1 and CDR2 (germline): MDHEN, SYDVKM. Trimming at V came to 4 bases and at J to 6 bases, leaving 15 bases not matched to a gene. This CDR3 comprises 18 residues. DNA for the CDR3: TGTGCCAGCAGTTCCTTATTCTCTAGCGGGGGTGAGGGCAATGAGCAGTTCTTC. Residues: CASSSLFSSGGEGNEQFF.

The J gene is TRBJ1-5, the V gene TRBV18; possibly TRBD1 for D (6 bases). Germline values: CDR1 KGHSH, CDR2 LQKENI. Deletions cut 3 bases from V and 1 base from J, with 13 bases between. CDR3 size: 16 residues. The CDR3 protein is CASSPIGGKSNQPQHF. In DNA, the CDR3 is TGTGCCAGCTCACCGATAGGGGGGAAGAGCAATCAGCCCCAGCATTTT.

The chain links TRBV6-5 to TRBJ1-3; the D gene is possibly TRBD1 (5 bases). The CDR3 is 15 residues long. The germline CDR1 and CDR2 sequences are MNHEY and SVGAGI. V dropped 4 bases and J dropped 1 base, with 11 bases sitting between them. In nucleotides, the CDR3 is TGTGCCAGCAGTTTTACCGCAGGGTCTGGAAACACCATATATTTT. Amino acids: CASSFTAGSGNTIYF.

The rearrangement joins TRBV9 to TRBJ1-5; D is perhaps TRBD1 (6 bases). Between the trimmed V and J ends, which lost 0 bases and 3 bases, there was a span of 10 bases. Germline CDR1 reads SGDLS; CDR2 reads YYNGEE. The CDR3 contains 15 residues. The CDR3 loop is CASSVGSGVNQPQHF. CDR3 bases: TGTGCCAGCAGCGTAGGATCAGGGGTCAATCAGCCCCAGCATTTT.

The V call is TRBV13, the J call TRBJ2-1; D is possibly TRBD1 or TRBD2 (5 bases each). The CDR3 sequence is 13 residues long. Germline loops: CDR1 PRHDT, CDR2 FYEKMQ (reference sequence). V shed 4 bases and J shed 4 bases, with 8 bases lying between them. The CDR3 nucleotides read TGTGCCAGCAGCTCGGGACGGTACAATGAGCAGTTCTTC. Its protein is CASSSGRYNEQFF.

The V call is TRBV20-1, the J call TRBJ1-1; 9 bases are shared with TRBD1. The CDR3 has 14 residues. Per germline, CDR1 DFQATT and CDR2 SNEGSKA (reference sequence). Trimming took 3 bases from V and 2 from J; bases not matched to a gene: 4. The CDR3 DNA sequence: TGCAGTGCTAGTTGGACAGGGGTAAACACTGAAGCTTTCTTT. Residues: CSASWTGVNTEAFF.